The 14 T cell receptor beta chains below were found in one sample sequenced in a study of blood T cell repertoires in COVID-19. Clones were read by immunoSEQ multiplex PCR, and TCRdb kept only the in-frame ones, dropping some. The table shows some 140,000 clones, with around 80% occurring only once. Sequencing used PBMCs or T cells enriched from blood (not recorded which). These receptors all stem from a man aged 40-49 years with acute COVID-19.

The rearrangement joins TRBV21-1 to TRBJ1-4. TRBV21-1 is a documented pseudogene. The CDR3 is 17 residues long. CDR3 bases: TGTGCCAGCAGCAAACCCGGGTCAGTCCCGAGGTATGAAAAACTGTTTTTT. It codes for CASSKPGSVPRYEKLFF.

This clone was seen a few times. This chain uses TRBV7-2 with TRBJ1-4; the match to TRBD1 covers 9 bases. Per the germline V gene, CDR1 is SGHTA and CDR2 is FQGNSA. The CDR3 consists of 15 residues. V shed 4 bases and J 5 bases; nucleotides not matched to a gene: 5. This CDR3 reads CASSSPGTGNEKLFF. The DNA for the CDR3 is TGTGCCAGCAGCTCGCCCGGGACAGGGAATGAAAAACTGTTTTTT.

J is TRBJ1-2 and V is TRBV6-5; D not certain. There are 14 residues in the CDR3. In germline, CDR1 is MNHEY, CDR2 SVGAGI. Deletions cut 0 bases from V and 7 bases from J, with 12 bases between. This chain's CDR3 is CASSYSHTDFGYTF. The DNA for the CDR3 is TGTGCCAGCAGTTACTCTCATACGGACTTTGGCTACACCTTC.

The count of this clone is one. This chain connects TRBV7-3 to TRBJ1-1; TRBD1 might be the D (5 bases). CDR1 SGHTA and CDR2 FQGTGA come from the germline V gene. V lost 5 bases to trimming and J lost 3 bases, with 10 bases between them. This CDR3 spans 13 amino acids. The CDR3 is CASSLQEDTEAFF. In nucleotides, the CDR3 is TGTGCCAGCAGCCTACAGGAAGACACTGAAGCTTTCTTT. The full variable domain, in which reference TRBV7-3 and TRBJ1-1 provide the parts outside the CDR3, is GAGVSQTPSNKVTEKGKYVELRCDPISGHTALYWYRQSLGQGPEFLIYFQGTGAADDSGLPNDRFFAVRPEGSVSTLKIQRTERGDSAVYLCASSLQEDTEAFFGQGTRLTVV.

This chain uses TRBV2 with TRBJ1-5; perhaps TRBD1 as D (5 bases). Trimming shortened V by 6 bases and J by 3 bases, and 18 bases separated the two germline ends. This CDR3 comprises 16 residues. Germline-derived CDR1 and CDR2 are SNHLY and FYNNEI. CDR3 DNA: TGTGCCAGCAGCCTAAGGCCGGACATTTACAATCAGCCCCAGCATTTT. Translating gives CASSLRPDIYNQPQHF.

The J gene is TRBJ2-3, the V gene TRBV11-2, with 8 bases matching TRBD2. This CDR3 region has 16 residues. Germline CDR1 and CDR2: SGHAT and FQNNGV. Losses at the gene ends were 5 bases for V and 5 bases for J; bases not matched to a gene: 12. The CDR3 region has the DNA TGTGCCAGCAGCCCGCCGGGAGCGGGAGCGGGAGATACGCAGTATTTT. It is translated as CASSPPGAGAGDTQYF. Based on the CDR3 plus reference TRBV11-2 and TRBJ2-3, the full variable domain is EAGVAQSPRYKIIEKRQSVAFWCNPISGHATLYWYQQILGQGPKLLIQFQNNGVVDDSQLPKDRFSAERLKGVDSTLKIQPAKLEDSAVYLCASSPPGAGAGDTQYFGPGTRLTVL.

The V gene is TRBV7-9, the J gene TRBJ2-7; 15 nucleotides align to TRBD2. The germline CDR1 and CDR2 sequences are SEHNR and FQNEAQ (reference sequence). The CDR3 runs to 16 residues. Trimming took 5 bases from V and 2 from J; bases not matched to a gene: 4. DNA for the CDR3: TGTGCCAGCAGCCCTTGGACTAGCGGGAGGGCCTACGAGCAGTACTTC. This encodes CASSPWTSGRAYEQYF.

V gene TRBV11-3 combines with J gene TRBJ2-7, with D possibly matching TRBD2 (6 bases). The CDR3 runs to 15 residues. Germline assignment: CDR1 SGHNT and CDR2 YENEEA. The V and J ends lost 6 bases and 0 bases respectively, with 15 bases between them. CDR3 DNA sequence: TGTGCCAGCAGTGTTGGGGGGTCCACCTCCTACGAGCAGTACTTC. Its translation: CASSVGGSTSYEQYF.

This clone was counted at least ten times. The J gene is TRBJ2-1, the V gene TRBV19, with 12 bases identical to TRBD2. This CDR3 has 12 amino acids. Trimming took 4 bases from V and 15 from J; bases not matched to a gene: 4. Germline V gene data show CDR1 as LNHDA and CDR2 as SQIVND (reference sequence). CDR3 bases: TGTGCCAGTAGTACACTAGCGGGAGGAATGTTCTTC. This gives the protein CASSTLAGGMFF.

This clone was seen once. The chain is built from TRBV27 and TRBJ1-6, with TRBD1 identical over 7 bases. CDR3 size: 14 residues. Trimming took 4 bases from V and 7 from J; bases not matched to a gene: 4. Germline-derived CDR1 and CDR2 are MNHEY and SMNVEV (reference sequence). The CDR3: CASSSGTANSPLHF. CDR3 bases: TGTGCCAGCAGTTCGGGGACAGCAAATTCACCCCTCCACTTT.

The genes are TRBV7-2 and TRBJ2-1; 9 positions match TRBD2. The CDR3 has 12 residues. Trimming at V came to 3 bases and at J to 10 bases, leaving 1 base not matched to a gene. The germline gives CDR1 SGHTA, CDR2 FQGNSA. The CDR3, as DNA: TGTGCCAGCAGCTTTACTAGCGGGGAGCAGTTCTTC. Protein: CASSFTSGEQFF.

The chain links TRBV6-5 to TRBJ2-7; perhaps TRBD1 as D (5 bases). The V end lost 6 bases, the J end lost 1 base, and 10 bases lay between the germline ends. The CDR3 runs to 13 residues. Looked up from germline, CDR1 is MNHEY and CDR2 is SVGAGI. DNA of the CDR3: TGTGCCAGCAGCCAGGGCGGATCCTACGAGCAGTACTTC. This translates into CASSQGGSYEQYF.

For the CDR3, the DNA is TGTGCCAGCGTCGAACAGGGGCCCCTTTCCTACGAGCAGTACTTC. This sequence encodes CASVEQGPLSYEQYF. The chain is built from TRBV28 and TRBJ2-7; 7 nucleotides match TRBD1. The CDR3 covers 15 residues. Germline lookup yields CDR1 MDHEN and CDR2 SYDVKM. V lost 8 bases to trimming and J lost 1 base; unmatched junction nucleotides: 11.

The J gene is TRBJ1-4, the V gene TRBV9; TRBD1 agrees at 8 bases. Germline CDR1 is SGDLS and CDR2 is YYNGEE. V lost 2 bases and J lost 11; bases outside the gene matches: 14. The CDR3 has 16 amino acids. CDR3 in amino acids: CASSVTDRALEDKLFF. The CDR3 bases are TGTGCCAGCAGCGTCACGGACAGGGCCCTCGAGGACAAACTGTTTTTT.